The 5 T cell receptor beta chains reported below all come from one sample, sequenced in a study of OX40 agonist ivuxolimab in advanced cancers. Clones were read by immunoSEQ multiplex PCR, and TCRdb kept only the in-frame ones, dropping some. This table holds 72,000 or so clones, 87% found once. This sample comprised CD4+ or CD8+ T cells sorted from blood, obtained in a trial of the OX40 agonist ivuxolimab. The origin of the receptors is an adult with an advanced solid tumor such as melanoma, head and neck, liver or kidney cancer.

The V gene is TRBV10-3, the J gene TRBJ1-2; D might be TRBD1 (6 bases). With 10 bases removed from V and 3 bases from J, the gap between germline ends came to 12 bases. CDR3 size: 12 residues. Germline V gives CDR1 ENHRY, CDR2 SYGVKD. The CDR3 DNA sequence: TGTGCCACCACGACAGGCGACTATGGCTACACCTTC. It translates to CATTTGDYGYTF.

V gene TRBV5-4 combines with J gene TRBJ2-7; D is perhaps TRBD2 (6 bases). The CDR3 covers 13 residues. V was cut by 2 bases and J by 3 bases, with 9 bases left in between. Germline values: CDR1 SGHNT, CDR2 YYREEE (reference sequence). As DNA, the CDR3 is TGTGCCAGCAGCTTCGGAGGGGACTACGAGCAGTACTTC. It is translated as CASSFGGDYEQYF.

This clone was picked up a small number of times. J is TRBJ2-1 and V is TRBV11-2, with unresolved D. CDR3 length equals 11 residues. Germline values: CDR1 SGHAT, CDR2 FQNNGV. The V and J ends lost 6 bases and 5 bases respectively, with 5 bases between them. The CDR3 bases are TGTGCCAGCAGGCAAAACAATGAGCAGTTCTTC. This translates into CASRQNNEQFF.

The chain recombines TRBV4-1 with TRBJ2-6; 9 nucleotides agree with TRBD1. This CDR3 contains 20 residues. Germline-derived CDR1 and CDR2 are MGHRA and YSYEKL. Germline trimming cut 1 base from V and 4 bases from J; bases unmatched to any gene: 14. CDR3 region: CASSQGETGTGLLGANVLTF. The CDR3 DNA follows: TGCGCCAGCAGCCAAGGAGAAACCGGGACAGGGTTACTCGGGGCCAACGTCCTGACTTTC.

The chain couples TRBV4-1 to TRBJ1-2; D gene ambiguous. The germline V and J ends were trimmed by 0 bases and 8 bases, with 19 bases remaining between them. CDR1 is MGHRA and CDR2 is YSYEKL in the germline V gene. The CDR3 has 16 amino acids. CDR3 nucleotides: TGCGCCAGCAGCCAAGATGAAATCTTGGAGTTATGGGGCTACACCTTC. Residues: CASSQDEILELWGYTF.